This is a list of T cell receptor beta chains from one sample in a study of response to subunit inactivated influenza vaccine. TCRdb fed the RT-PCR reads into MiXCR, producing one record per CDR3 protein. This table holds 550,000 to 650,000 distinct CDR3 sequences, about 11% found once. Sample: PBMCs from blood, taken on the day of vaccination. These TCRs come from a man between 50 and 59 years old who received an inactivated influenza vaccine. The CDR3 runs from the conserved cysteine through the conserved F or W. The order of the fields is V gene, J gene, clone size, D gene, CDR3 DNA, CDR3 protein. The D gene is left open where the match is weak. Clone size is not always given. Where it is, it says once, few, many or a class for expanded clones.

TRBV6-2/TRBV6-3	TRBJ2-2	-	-	TGTGCCAGCATGAAGGGGCAGGGCGGGGAGCTGTTTTTT	CASMKGQGGELFF
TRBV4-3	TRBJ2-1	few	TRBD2	TGCGCCAGCAGCCAAGGACGGGGGGGCCAGAATGAGCAGTTCTTC	CASSQGRGGQNEQFF
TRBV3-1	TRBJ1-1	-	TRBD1	TGTGCCAGCAGCCGACTAGGGACAGGGATTCTCACTGAAGCTTTCTTT	CASSRLGTGILTEAFF
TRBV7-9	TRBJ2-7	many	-	TGTGCCAGCAGCTTCGGGACCCAGTCCTACGAGCAGTACTTC	CASSFGTQSYEQYF
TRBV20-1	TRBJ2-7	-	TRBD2	TGCAGTGCACCGACTAGCGGGAACAACGAGCAGTACTTC	CSAPTSGNNEQYF
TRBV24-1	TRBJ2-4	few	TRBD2	TGTGCCACCAGTGATGCGACGGGGGGAGCCAAAAACATTCAGTACTTC	CATSDATGGAKNIQYF
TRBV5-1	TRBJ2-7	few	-	TGCGCCAGCAGCCTCCCGGACGCCTACTACGAGCAGTACTTC	CASSLPDAYYEQYF
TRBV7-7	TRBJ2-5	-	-	TGTGCCAGCAGTCAAACTGCAAGCAGGGCGGAGACCCAGTACTTC	CASSQTASRAETQYF
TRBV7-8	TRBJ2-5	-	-	TGTGCCAGCAGCTTAGGGGTTGCGGTGCTCCAAGAGACCCAGTACTTC	CASSLGVAVLQETQYF
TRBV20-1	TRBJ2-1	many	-	TGCAGTGCTAGAGATCTCGCCTCCTACAATGAGCAGTTCTTC	CSARDLASYNEQFF
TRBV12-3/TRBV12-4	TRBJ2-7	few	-	TGTGCCAGCAAATGGGGGATCCTATCGGTCGAGCAGTACTTC	CASKWGILSVEQYF
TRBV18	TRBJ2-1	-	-	TGTGCCAGCTCACCGGGGTCGGGATCCTACAATGAGCAGTTCTTC	CASSPGSGSYNEQFF
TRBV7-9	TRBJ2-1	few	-	TGTGCCAGCAGCTCCCGGAGGCCGAGCTCCTACAATGAGCAGTTCTTC	CASSSRRPSSYNEQFF
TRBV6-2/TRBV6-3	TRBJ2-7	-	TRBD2	TGTGCCAGCAGTTACCCCAGCGGGGGCCCCTCCTACGAGCAGTACTTC	CASSYPSGGPSYEQYF
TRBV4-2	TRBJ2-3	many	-	TGTGCCAGCAGCCAAGAAGGCGACAGCACAGATACGCAGTATTTT	CASSQEGDSTDTQYF
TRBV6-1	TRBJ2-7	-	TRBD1	TGTGCCAGCAGGTTGCGGGACAGGGGAACCTACGAGCAGTACTTC	CASRLRDRGTYEQYF
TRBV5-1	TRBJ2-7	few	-	TGCGCCAGCAGCCTGGAACGGGTTGGCGAGCAGTACTTC	CASSLERVGEQYF
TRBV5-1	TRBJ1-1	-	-	TGCGCCAGCAGTCCGACCCCAGGGTGGACTGAAGCTTTCTTT	CASSPTPGWTEAFF
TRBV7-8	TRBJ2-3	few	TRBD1	TGTGCCAGCAGCTACATAGGACAGGGTCGGGGGGATACGCAGTATTTT	CASSYIGQGRGDTQYF
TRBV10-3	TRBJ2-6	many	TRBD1	TGTGCCATCAGAGGCGGACAGGGGGCATCGTCCGGGGCCAACGTCCTGACTTTC	CAIRGGQGASSGANVLTF
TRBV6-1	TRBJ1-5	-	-	TGTGCCAGCAGTGTAGGCAGCCTTCAGCCCCAGCATTTT	CASSVGSLQPQHF
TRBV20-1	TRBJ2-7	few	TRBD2	TGCAGTGCAGATGCGACTAGCGGGCTTGAGCAGTACTTC	CSADATSGLEQYF
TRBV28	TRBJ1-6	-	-	TGTGCCAGCAGACCCCGACAGAGTTCAGGGATCAATAATTCACCCCTCCACTTT	CASRPRQSSGINNSPLHF
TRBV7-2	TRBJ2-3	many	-	TGTGCCAGCAGCTTGGATCGGTACACAGATACGCAGTATTTT	CASSLDRYTDTQYF
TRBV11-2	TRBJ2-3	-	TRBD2	TGTGCCAGCAGCTTAGTAGGTGGAGCGGGAGGTAGCTCAGATACGCAGTATTTT	CASSLVGGAGGSSDTQYF
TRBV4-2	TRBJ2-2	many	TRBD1	TGTGCCAGCAGCCAAGCGGGACAGACCACCGGGGAGCTGTTTTTT	CASSQAGQTTGELFF
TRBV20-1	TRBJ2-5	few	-	TGCAGTGCTAAGACGGGGAATCGAGAGACCCAGTACTTC	CSAKTGNRETQYF
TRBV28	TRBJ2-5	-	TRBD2	TGTGCCAGCAGTTTAGATAGCGGGGGGTTCCAAGAGACCCAGTACTTC	CASSLDSGGFQETQYF
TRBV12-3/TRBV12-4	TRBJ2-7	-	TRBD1	TGTGCCAGCAGCCTTTCAGGACAGGGTTTTGGCGGGCAGTACTTC	CASSLSGQGFGGQYF
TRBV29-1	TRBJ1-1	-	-	TGCAGCGTTGAAGGACACCTGAACACTGAAGCTTTCTTT	CSVEGHLNTEAFF
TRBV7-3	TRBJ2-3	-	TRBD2	TGTGCCAGCAGCCCTATAGCGGGAGTGGCGCAGTATTTT	CASSPIAGVAQYF
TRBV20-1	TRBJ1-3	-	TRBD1	TGCAGTGCTAAGTCGGGACAGGGAGGAGGAAACACCATATATTTT	CSAKSGQGGGNTIYF
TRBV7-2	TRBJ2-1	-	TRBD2	TGTGCCAGCAGCTTAGTCCGGGGGGGGAACAATGAGCAGTTCTTC	CASSLVRGGNNEQFF
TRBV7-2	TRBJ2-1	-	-	TGTGCCAGCAGCTTAGTGAGCAGCGTCGGGGAGCAGTTCTTC	CASSLVSSVGEQFF
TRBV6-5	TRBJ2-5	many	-	TGTGCCAGCAGCTACAACCAACTTCCAGAGACCCAGTACTTC	CASSYNQLPETQYF
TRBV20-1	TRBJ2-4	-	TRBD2	TGCAGTGCTAGGAATATAGCGGGAGGGCCTATGGGCAAAAACATTCAGTACTTC	CSARNIAGGPMGKNIQYF
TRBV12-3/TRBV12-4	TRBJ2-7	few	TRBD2	TGTGCCAGCAGTCTCCGTGCGGGGGGGATTTACGAGCAGTACTTC	CASSLRAGGIYEQYF
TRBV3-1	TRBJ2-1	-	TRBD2	TGTGCCAGCAGCCGGGGGAGGGTAAGTGGAGGATCCGACAATGAGCAGTTCTTC	CASSRGRVSGGSDNEQFF
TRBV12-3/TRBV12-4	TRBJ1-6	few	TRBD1	TGTGCCAGCAGTTTTCTTCTGGGACAGCTTAATTCACCCCTCCACTTT	CASSFLLGQLNSPLHF
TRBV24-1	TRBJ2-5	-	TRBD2	TGTGCCACCAGTGATTCCCGGACTAGCGGGAGGCCTGAGACCCAGTACTTC	CATSDSRTSGRPETQYF
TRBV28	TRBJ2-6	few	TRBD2	TGTGCCAGCAGTCCCGTACCTCCTACTAGCGGGAGTATTGGGGCCAACGTCCTGACTTTC	CASSPVPPTSGSIGANVLTF
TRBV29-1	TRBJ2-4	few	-	TGCAGCGTTGTCGGGTCCAAAAACATTCAGTACTTC	CSVVGSKNIQYF
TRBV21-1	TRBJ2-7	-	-	TGTGCCAGCAGCAAAGCCGGAGGGGTGGGCCGGGTCGAGCAGTACTTC	CASSKAGGVGRVEQYF
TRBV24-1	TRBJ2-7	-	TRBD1	TGTGCCACCAGTGATTGGGGGACAGGGAGCGAGCAGTACTTC	CATSDWGTGSEQYF
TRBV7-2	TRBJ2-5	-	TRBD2	TGTGCCAGCAGCCCAGCGGGGCTTCAAGAGACCCAGTACTTC	CASSPAGLQETQYF
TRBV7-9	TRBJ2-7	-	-	TGTGCCAGCAGCCCCCGGGGGCAAGGCGGGAGAGGGCGGGAGCAGTACTTC	CASSPRGQGGRGREQYF
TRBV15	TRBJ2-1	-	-	TGTGCCACCAGCAGCCGGGCCACCAATGAGCAGTTCTTC	CATSSRATNEQFF
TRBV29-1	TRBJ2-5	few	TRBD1	TGCAGCGTTTCGACAGGGGGCGGGGAGACCCAGTACTTC	CSVSTGGGETQYF
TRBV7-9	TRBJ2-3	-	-	TGTGCCAGCAGCTCGCCTGTCCCCTACACAGATACGCAGTATTTT	CASSSPVPYTDTQYF
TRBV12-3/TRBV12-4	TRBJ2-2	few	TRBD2	TGTGCCAGCAGTATTAGCGGGAGAAGAACCGGGGAGCTGTTTTTT	CASSISGRRTGELFF
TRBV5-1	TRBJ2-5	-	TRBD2	TGCGCCAGCGGTAGGGCCGGGACTAGCGAGGAGACCCAGTACTTC	CASGRAGTSEETQYF
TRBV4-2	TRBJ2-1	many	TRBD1	TGTGCCAGCAGTCCCGGGACAGCCTACAATGAGCAGTTCTTC	CASSPGTAYNEQFF
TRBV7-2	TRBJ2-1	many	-	TGTGCCAGCAGATTGACAAATGAGCAGTTCTTC	CASRLTNEQFF
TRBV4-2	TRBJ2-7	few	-	TGTGCCAGCAGCCAATACGGGACATACGAGCAGTACTTC	CASSQYGTYEQYF
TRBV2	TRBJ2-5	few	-	TGTGCCAGCAGGGGCATCTCGGAGACCCAGTACTTC	CASRGISETQYF
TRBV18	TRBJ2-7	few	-	TGTGCCAGCTCACCAAGACAGGAGTCCTACGAGCAGTACTTC	CASSPRQESYEQYF
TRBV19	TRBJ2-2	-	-	TGTGCCAGAATAGGCAGGGGCCACACCGGGGAGCTGTTTTTT	CARIGRGHTGELFF
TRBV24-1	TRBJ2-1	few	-	TGTGCCACCAGTGATTTGAGTAGCATTAATGAGCAGTTCTTC	CATSDLSSINEQFF
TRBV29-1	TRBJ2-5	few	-	TGCAGCGTTGAGATACCGGGACAAAAGACCCAGTACTTC	CSVEIPGQKTQYF
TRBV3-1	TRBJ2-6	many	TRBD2	TGTGCCAGCAGCCCCAGACTAGCGGGAGGTAGTGGGGCCAACGTCCTGACTTTC	CASSPRLAGGSGANVLTF